A single sample gave rise to the 21 T cell receptor beta chains below, sequenced in a study of CD8+ T cells in alopecia areata. Treatment defined: oral pan-JAK inhibitor, 5-10 mg twice daily. Following extraction, RNA underwent reverse transcription to cDNA, which served as the sequencing template. The table came from immunoSEQ multiplex PCR; TCRdb's copy has only in-frame clones and leaves some out. The sample has about 180,000 clones, 40% to 55% seen once. This specimen consisted of CD8+ T cells sorted from blood, obtained around week 53, from a patient treated with tofacitinib. Every receptor here comes from a human donor with alopecia areata.

This chain joins TRBV9 and TRBJ1-5; D is perhaps TRBD1 (6 bases). This CDR3 contains 14 residues. Germline loops: CDR1 SGDLS, CDR2 YYNGEE. Trimming stripped 1 base from V and 4 bases from J, with 9 bases between. The CDR3, as DNA: TGTGCCAGCAGCGTATGGGGGACAAATCAGCCCCAGCATTTT. Its translation is CASSVWGTNQPQHF.

V gene TRBV30 combines with J gene TRBJ1-5; TRBD1 matches at 9 bases. V lost 3 bases and J lost 6; bases outside the gene matches: 6. From germline, CDR1 is GTSNPN and CDR2 SVGIG (reference sequence). The CDR3 covers 14 residues. The chain's CDR3 is CAWSWTGVAQPQHF. The CDR3 DNA follows: TGTGCCTGGAGCTGGACAGGGGTTGCTCAGCCCCAGCATTTT.

The chain links TRBV4-2 to TRBJ1-1; D remains unclear. Trimming removed 0 bases from V and 6 bases from J, with 14 bases in between. Germline CDR1 and CDR2: LGHNA and YNFKEQ. The CDR3 has 15 amino acids. In nucleotides, the CDR3 is TGTGCCAGCAGCCAAGATGGCCGTCCTTACTCTGAAGCTTTCTTT. This encodes CASSQDGRPYSEAFF.

This clone came up once. J is TRBJ2-7 and V is TRBV19, with a weak D call TRBD1 (6 bases). This CDR3 has 13 residues. Germline loops: CDR1 LNHDA, CDR2 SQIVND (reference sequence). The V gene lost 5 bases and the J gene lost 3 bases, with 11 bases spanning the gap. The CDR3, as DNA: TGTGCCAGTAGTCTCAAGGACAGCTACGAGCAGTACTTC. This gives the protein CASSLKDSYEQYF.

The chain links TRBV29-1 to TRBJ2-7; no firm D call. Germline-derived CDR1 and CDR2 are SQVTM and ANQGSEA. V was pared by 6 bases and J by 0 bases, with 3 bases between. CDR3 length: 10 residues. CDR3 bases: TGCAGCGTAATCTCCTACGAGCAGTACTTC. Its protein is CSVISYEQYF.

This clone has a handful of counts. V and J are TRBV5-5 and TRBJ2-7; D is unresolved. The CDR3 consists of 16 residues. Looked up from germline, CDR1 is SGHKS and CDR2 is YYEKEE (reference sequence). Trimming cost V 4 bases and J 1 base, with 18 bases left between them. CDR3 bases: TGTGCCAGCAGCATACCCCCAGGAGCCAGTTCCTACGAGCAGTACTTC. It codes for CASSIPPGASSYEQYF. The variable domain in full, completed from reference TRBV5-5 and TRBJ2-7, reads DAGVTQSPTHLIKTRGQQVTLRCSPISGHKSVSWYQQVLGQGPQFIFQYYEKEERGRGNFPDRFSARQFPNYSSELNVNALLLGDSALYLCASSIPPGASSYEQYFGPGTRLTVT.

A few counts support this clone. V and J are TRBV12-5 and TRBJ1-5; tentatively, D is TRBD1 (6 bases). The germline V gene has CDR1 LGHNT and CDR2 FRNRAP. CDR3 length: 13 residues. V lost 4 bases, J lost 6 bases, and 10 bases lay in between. The CDR3 DNA sequence: TGTGCTAGTGGTTGGAGGGGGTTTCAGCCCCAGCATTTT. Amino acids: CASGWRGFQPQHF.

V is TRBV11-2 and J is TRBJ2-7; possibly TRBD2 for D (6 bases). The V gene's germline CDR1 is SGHAT and CDR2 FQNNGV. The CDR3 runs 14 residues. The germline V and J ends were trimmed by 1 base and 3 bases, with 10 bases remaining between them. In DNA form, the CDR3 reads TGTGCCAGCAGCTTAGTCGCGGGAAACTACGAGCAGTACTTC. It yields the protein CASSLVAGNYEQYF.

CDR3 coding DNA: TGTGCCAGCAGCTCGACCGGGACAGGAACCTACCAAGAGACCCAGTACTTC. It translates to CASSSTGTGTYQETQYF. This chain uses TRBV5-6 with TRBJ2-5, with 8 bases that match TRBD1. The CDR3 extends over 17 amino acids. The ends lost 3 bases at V and 0 bases at J; junction bases unmatched: 10. Germline values: CDR1 SGHDT, CDR2 YYEEEE.

The chain has TRBV5-6 and TRBJ2-7, with D unclear. Germline V gene data show CDR1 as SGHDT and CDR2 as YYEEEE. Trimming pared 3 bases from V and 4 bases from J, leaving 8 bases between. The CDR3 has 12 residues. The chain's CDR3 is CASSWQDYEQYF. CDR3 DNA sequence: TGTGCCAGCAGCTGGCAGGATTACGAGCAGTACTTC.

This clone was picked up a small number of times. The J gene is TRBJ1-6, the V gene TRBV7-6; D is perhaps TRBD1 (6 bases). With 1 base removed from V and 6 bases from J, the gap between germline ends came to 13 bases. The CDR3 extends over 16 amino acids. The germline V gene has CDR1 SGHVS and CDR2 FNYEAQ. The CDR3 protein is CASSLGAGATNSPLHF. The DNA of the CDR3 is TGTGCCAGCAGCTTAGGTGCAGGGGCGACTAATTCACCCCTCCACTTT.

The chain employs TRBV29-1 and TRBJ2-7, with D perhaps given as TRBD1 or TRBD2 (5 bases each). The CDR3 is made up of 12 amino acids. V was trimmed by 6 bases and J by 11 bases, leaving 20 bases between them. Germline loops: CDR1 SQVTM, CDR2 ANQGSEA. The CDR3 is CSVRDSRDVKYF. The CDR3 DNA sequence: TGCAGCGTCCGCGACAGTAGGGACGTTAAGTACTTC.

This chain links TRBV9 with TRBJ1-6, with D uncertain. CDR3 length: 15 amino acids. V was shortened by 4 bases and J by 8 bases, with 16 bases between the two germline ends. CDR1 and CDR2 (germline): SGDLS, YYNGEE. The CDR3 sequence: CASSPFGLEDSPLHF. CDR3 DNA: TGTGCCAGCAGCCCATTCGGACTTGAGGATTCACCCCTCCACTTT.

V gene TRBV27 combines with J gene TRBJ1-2, with a weak D call TRBD1 (5 bases). Trimming took 3 bases from V and 8 from J, leaving 13 bases between them. This CDR3 region has 13 residues. Looked up from germline, CDR1 is MNHEY and CDR2 is SMNVEV (reference sequence). Here the CDR3 DNA reads TGTGCCAGCAGTTTTCCCAGGGTTTTAGGCTACACCTTC. It is translated as CASSFPRVLGYTF.

This clone was counted only a few times. The CDR3 DNA reads as TGCAGCGACTCCACCCTTGGGACCCAGTACTTC. Protein product: CSDSTLGTQYF. The J gene is TRBJ2-5, the V gene TRBV29-1, with unresolved D. The V and J ends lost 7 bases and 7 bases respectively, with 13 bases between them. The CDR3 totals 11 residues. Germline values: CDR1 SQVTM, CDR2 ANQGSEA. Drawing the rest from reference TRBV29-1 and TRBJ2-5, the complete variable domain is SAVISQKPSRDICQRGTSLTIQCQVDSQVTMMFWYRQQPGQSLTLIATANQGSEATYESGFVIDKFPISRPNLTFSTLTVSNMSPEDSSIYLCSDSTLGTQYFGPGTRLLVL.

V usage is TRBV6-6 and J usage is TRBJ2-7; 9 bases line up with TRBD1. There are 15 residues in the CDR3. J lost 5 bases, V lost 6 bases, and 11 bases had no gene match. Germline assignment: CDR1 MNHNY and CDR2 SVGAGI (reference sequence). The DNA for the CDR3 is TGTGCCAGCAGCTTTCCGGGACAGGGAACACACGAGCAGTACTTC. Protein: CASSFPGQGTHEQYF.

This clone was observed a few times. The chain joins TRBV4-1 to TRBJ1-6, with a tentative D call TRBD1 (6 bases). V gave up 0 bases and J gave up 10 bases, with 13 bases separating them. Germline V CDR1 and CDR2: MGHRA, YSYEKL. CDR3 length equals 15 residues. The CDR3: CASSQDWGAGSPLHF. CDR3 DNA: TGCGCCAGCAGCCAAGATTGGGGGGCTGGATCACCCCTCCACTTT.

V is TRBV29-1 and J is TRBJ1-3; weak D call: TRBD1 (5 bases). Germline CDR1 is SQVTM and CDR2 is ANQGSEA. Between the trimmed V and J ends, which lost 2 bases and 4 bases, there was a span of 9 bases. The CDR3 runs 13 residues. CDR3 nucleotide sequence: TGCAGCGTTGAACGGGACGAAGGAAACACCATATATTTT. It translates to CSVERDEGNTIYF.

The chain carries TRBV5-6 and TRBJ2-7, with no clear D. V was clipped by 2 bases and J by 2 bases, with 11 bases between them. The CDR3 has 14 amino acids. Germline lookup yields CDR1 SGHDT and CDR2 YYEEEE. Written as DNA, the CDR3 is TGTGCCAGCAGCTTTCTGACCTCCGCCTACGAGCAGTACTTC. Translation: CASSFLTSAYEQYF.

The genes are TRBV7-9 and TRBJ2-5, with 8 bases that match TRBD1. This CDR3 comprises 14 residues. V lost 6 bases and J lost 4; bases outside the gene matches: 7. Germline V lookup: CDR1 SEHNR, CDR2 FQNEAQ (reference sequence). In nucleotides, the CDR3 is TGTGCCAGCAGTGCGACAGGGGCCGGAGAGACCCAGTACTTC. Protein product: CASSATGAGETQYF.

This chain links TRBV10-3 with TRBJ2-1, with 7 nucleotides matching TRBD2. The germline gives CDR1 ENHRY, CDR2 SYGVKD. V lost 8 bases, J lost 0 bases, and 4 bases stayed unmatched. This CDR3 is 14 amino acids long. The CDR3 region is CAIRTSRSYNEQFF. In DNA, the CDR3 is TGTGCCATCCGGACTAGTCGCTCCTACAATGAGCAGTTCTTC.